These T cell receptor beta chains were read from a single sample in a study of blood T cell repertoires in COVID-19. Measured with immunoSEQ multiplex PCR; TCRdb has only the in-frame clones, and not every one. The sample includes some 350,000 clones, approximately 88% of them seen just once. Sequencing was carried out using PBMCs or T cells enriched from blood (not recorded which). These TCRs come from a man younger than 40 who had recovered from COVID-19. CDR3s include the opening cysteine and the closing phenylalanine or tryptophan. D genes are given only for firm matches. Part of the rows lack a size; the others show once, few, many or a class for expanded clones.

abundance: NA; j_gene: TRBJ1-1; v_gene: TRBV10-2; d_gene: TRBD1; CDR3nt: TGCGCCAGCAGTGCCCAGGGACAGGGGGACACTGAAGCTTTCTTT; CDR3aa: CASSAQGQGDTEAFF
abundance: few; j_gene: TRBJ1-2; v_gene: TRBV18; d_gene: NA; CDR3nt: TGTGCCAGCTCACCACAGGGAGATAGTGGCTACACCTTC; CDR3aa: CASSPQGDSGYTF
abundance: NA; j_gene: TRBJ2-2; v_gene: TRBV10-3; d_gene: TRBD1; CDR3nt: TGTGCCATCAGTGGGGCGGGACAGGGGGCCAGAGGCACCGGGGAGCTGTTTTTT; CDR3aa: CAISGAGQGARGTGELFF
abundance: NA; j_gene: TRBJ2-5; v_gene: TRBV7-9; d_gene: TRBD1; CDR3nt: TGTGCCAGCAGCACCGCGACAGGGGGCAGGACGAGGACCCAGTACTTC; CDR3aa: CASSTATGGRTRTQYF
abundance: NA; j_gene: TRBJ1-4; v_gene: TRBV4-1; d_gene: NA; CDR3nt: TGCGCCAGCAGCCGCCTACAGGTCATCTCTGAAAAACTGTTTTTT; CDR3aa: CASSRLQVISEKLFF
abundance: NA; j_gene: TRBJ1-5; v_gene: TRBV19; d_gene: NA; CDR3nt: TGTGCCAGTAGTATAGGTCCCTATAGCAATCAGCCCCAGCATTTT; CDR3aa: CASSIGPYSNQPQHF
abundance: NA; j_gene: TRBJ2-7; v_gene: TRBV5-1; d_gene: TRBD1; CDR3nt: TGCGCCAGCAGCATGGGGACAGGGTCCTACGAGCAGTACTTC; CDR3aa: CASSMGTGSYEQYF
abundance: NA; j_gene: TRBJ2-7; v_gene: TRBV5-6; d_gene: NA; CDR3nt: TGTGCCAGCAGCTGGGCCGCAGGCTACGAGCAGTACTTC; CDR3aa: CASSWAAGYEQYF
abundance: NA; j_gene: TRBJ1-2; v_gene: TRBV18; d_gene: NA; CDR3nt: TGTGCCAGCTCACCAACATGGACAGACTATGGCTACACCTTC; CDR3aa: CASSPTWTDYGYTF
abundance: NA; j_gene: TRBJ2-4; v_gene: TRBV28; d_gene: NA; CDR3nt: TGTGCCAGCAGTTTACTGACCACAGGCAAAAACATTCAGTACTTC; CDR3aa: CASSLLTTGKNIQYF
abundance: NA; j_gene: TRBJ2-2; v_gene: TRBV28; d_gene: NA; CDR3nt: TGTGCCAGCAGTAGGACGGGCATATTGGGGCCCGGGGAGCTGTTTTTT; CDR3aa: CASSRTGILGPGELFF
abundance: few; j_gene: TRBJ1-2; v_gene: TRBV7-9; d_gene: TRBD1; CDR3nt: TGTGCCAGCAGCTTAGCGGGTGTGGACAGGGGAAGCTATGGCTACACCTTC; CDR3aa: CASSLAGVDRGSYGYTF
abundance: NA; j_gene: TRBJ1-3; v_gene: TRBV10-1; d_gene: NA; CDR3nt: TGCGCCAGCAGTGAGTCTCCGGGGTCCTCTGGAAACACCATATATTTT; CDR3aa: CASSESPGSSGNTIYF
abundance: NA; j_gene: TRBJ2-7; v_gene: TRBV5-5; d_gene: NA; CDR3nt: TGTGCCAGCAGCTTGTCGAGCTCCTACGAGCAGTACTTC; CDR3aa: CASSLSSSYEQYF
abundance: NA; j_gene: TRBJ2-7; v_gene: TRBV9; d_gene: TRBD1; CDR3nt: TGTGCCAGCAGCGTTGGGGCAGGGGGTAACTACGAGCAGTACTTC; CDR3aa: CASSVGAGGNYEQYF
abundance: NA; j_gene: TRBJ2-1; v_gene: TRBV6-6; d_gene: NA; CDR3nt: TGTGCCAGCAGTCACGGACTGCGACGGAATGAGCAGTTCTTC; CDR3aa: CASSHGLRRNEQFF
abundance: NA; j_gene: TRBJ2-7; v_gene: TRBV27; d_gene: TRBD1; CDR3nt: TGTGCCAGCAGTTCCATACAGGGGGCGTACGAGCAGTACTTC; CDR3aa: CASSSIQGAYEQYF
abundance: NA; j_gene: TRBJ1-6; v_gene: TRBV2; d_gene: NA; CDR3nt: TGTGCCAGCATGAGGCCTAACTATAATTCACCCCTCCACTTT; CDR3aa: CASMRPNYNSPLHF
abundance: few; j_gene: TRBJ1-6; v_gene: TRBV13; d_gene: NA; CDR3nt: TGTGCCAGCAGCTCGACAGTACCGAGCTCCTATAATTCACCCCTCCACTTT; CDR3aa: CASSSTVPSSYNSPLHF
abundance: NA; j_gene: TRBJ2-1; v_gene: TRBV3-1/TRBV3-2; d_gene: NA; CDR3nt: TGTGCCAGCGAGACCTATAAAGACAGACGCAATGAGCAGTTCTTC; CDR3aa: CASETYKDRRNEQFF
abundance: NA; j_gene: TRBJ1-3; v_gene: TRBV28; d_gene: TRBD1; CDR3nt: TGTGCCAGCAGAGGGGGCCTACAGGGATGGATCTGGTCTGGAAACACCATATATTTT; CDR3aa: CASRGGLQGWIWSGNTIYF
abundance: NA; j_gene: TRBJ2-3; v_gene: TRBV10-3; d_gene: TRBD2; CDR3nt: TGTGCCATCACCGAGCGGGGGGCCGAAGATACGCAGTATTTT; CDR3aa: CAITERGAEDTQYF
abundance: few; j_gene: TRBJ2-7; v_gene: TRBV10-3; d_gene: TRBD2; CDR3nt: TGTGCCATCAGTGATCGAAAACTAGCGGGTCTTGGGGACGAGCAGTACTTC; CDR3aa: CAISDRKLAGLGDEQYF
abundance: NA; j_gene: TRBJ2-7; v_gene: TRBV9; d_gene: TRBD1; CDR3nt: TGTGCCAGCAGCCCCCCCGACAGGGGGGACTACGAGCAGTACTTC; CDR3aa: CASSPPDRGDYEQYF
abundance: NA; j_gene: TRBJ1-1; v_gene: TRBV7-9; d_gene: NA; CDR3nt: TGTGCCAGCAGCTTAGGGGGACACAGTGAAGCTTTCTTT; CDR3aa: CASSLGGHSEAFF
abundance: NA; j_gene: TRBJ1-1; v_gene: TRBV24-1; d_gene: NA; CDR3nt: TGTGCCACTGAGAAGAACACTGAAGCTTTCTTT; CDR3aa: CATEKNTEAFF
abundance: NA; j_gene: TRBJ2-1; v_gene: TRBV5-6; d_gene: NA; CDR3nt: TGTGCCAGCAGCTTGGGGCCGGGACCGGGGGAGGAGTTCTTC; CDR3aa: CASSLGPGPGEEFF
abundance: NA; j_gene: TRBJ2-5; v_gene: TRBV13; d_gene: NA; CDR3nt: TGTGCCAGCAGCGGGAGCCAAGAGACCCAGTACTTC; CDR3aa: CASSGSQETQYF
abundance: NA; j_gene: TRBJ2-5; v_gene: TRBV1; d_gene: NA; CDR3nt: TGCACCAGCAGCCACGATTTAAGCGGGGGGGGAGAGACCCAGTACTTC; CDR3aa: CTSSHDLSGGGETQYF
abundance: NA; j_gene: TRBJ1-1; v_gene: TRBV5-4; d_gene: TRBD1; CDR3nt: TGTGCCAGCAGCTCCGGGACAGGGGGCTACTGGACTGAAGCTTTCTTT; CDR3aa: CASSSGTGGYWTEAFF
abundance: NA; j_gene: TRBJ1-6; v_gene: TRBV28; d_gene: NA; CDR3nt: TGTGCCAGCATCGGCGGCCCCCATTCACCCCTCCACTTT; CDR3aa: CASIGGPHSPLHF
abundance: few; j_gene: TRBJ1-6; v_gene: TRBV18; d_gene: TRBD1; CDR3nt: TGTGCCAGCTCACCTGAACAGGGGTTTCGATCACCCCTCCACTTT; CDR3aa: CASSPEQGFRSPLHF
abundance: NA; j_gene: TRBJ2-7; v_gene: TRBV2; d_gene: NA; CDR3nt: TGTGCCAGCAGACCGCAGGGTTCCAACGAGCAGTACTTC; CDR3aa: CASRPQGSNEQYF
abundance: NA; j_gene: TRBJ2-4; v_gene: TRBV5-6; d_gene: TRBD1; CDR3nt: TGTGCCAGCATCGGACAGGGCAACATTCAGTACTTC; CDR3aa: CASIGQGNIQYF
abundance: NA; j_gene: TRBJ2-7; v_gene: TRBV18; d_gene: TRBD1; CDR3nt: TGTGCCAGCTCACCGGGACAGGGGTTGGACGAGCAGTACTTC; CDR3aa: CASSPGQGLDEQYF
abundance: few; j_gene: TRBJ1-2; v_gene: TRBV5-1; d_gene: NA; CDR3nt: TGCGCCAGCAGCTGGGGGCAGATTAACTATGGCTACACCTTC; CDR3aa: CASSWGQINYGYTF
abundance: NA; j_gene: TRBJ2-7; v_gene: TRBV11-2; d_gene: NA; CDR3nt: TGTGCCAGCAGCCACCGGAGGGCCTCACCCTACGAGCAGTACTTC; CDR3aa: CASSHRRASPYEQYF
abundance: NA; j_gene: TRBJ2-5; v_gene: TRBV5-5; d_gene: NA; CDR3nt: TGTGCCAGCAGCCTGGACCTCCTAAGGGGAGAGACCCAGTACTTC; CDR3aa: CASSLDLLRGETQYF
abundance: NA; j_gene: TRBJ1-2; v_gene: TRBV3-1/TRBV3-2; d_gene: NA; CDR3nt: TGTGCCAGCAGCCAAGAGACAGGACCCTATGGCTACACCTTC; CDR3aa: CASSQETGPYGYTF
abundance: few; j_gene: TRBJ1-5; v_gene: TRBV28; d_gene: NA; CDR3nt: TGTGCCAGCAGTCTACATCAGCCCCAGCATTTT; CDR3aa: CASSLHQPQHF
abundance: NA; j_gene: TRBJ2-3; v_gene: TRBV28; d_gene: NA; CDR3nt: TGTGCCAGCAGTTTCCCCAACAGGGAAAGTACGCGGTCTGTTAGCACAGATACGCAGTATTTT; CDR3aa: CASSFPNRESTRSVSTDTQYF
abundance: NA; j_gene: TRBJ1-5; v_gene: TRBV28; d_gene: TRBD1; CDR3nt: TGTGCCAGCAGTTTACCCGACAGGGGCTTGGGGCAGCCCCAGCATTTT; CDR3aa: CASSLPDRGLGQPQHF
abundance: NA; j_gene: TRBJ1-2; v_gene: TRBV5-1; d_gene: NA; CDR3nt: TGCGCCAGCAGCCCGATGCTACTCGGTCGGCAGGCTGGGGGCTACACCTTC; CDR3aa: CASSPMLLGRQAGGYTF
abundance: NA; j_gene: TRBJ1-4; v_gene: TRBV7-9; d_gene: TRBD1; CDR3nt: TGTGCCAGCAGCTCGGACAGGGGGCCAGATAATGAAAAACTGTTTTTT; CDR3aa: CASSSDRGPDNEKLFF
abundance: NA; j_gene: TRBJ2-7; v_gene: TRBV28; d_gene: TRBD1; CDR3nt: TGTGCCAGCAGTTTAGGTGGGGCAGGGGGCAACTACGAGCAGTACTTC; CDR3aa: CASSLGGAGGNYEQYF
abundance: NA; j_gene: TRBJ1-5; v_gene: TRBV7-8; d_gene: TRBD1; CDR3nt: TGTGCCAGCAGCTTAGTGGGTGCTGGGACAGGGGGCAATCAGCCCCAGCATTTT; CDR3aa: CASSLVGAGTGGNQPQHF
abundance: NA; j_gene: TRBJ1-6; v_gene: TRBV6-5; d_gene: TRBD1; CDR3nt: TGTGCCGGGACGGGACAGGTTAATTCACCCCTCCACTTT; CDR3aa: CAGTGQVNSPLHF
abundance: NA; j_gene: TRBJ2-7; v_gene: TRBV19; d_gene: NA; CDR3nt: TGTGCCAGTAGAGAAAATAGGGGGGAGCAGTACTTC; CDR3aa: CASRENRGEQYF
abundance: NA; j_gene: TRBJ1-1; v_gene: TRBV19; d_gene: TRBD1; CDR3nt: TGTGCCAGTAGTATCGGGACAGGGTTGGCTTTCTTT; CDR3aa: CASSIGTGLAFF
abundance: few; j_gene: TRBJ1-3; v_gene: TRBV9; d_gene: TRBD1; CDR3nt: TGTGCCAGCAGCACCCAACAGGGGAGTGCTGGAAACACCATATATTTT; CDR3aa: CASSTQQGSAGNTIYF
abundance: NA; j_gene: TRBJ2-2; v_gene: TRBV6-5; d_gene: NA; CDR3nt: TGTGCCAGCAGTTACCCAGGGGCGGGCACCGGGGAGCTGTTTTTT; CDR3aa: CASSYPGAGTGELFF
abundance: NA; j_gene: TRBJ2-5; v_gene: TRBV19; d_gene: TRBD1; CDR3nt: TGTGCCAGTAGTGCGGACAGGGGGGGCCAAGAGACCCAGTACTTC; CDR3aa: CASSADRGGQETQYF
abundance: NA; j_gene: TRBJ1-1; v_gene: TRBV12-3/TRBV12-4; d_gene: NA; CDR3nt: TGTGCCAGCAGTTCGACCGGGGGGACTGAAGCTTTCTTT; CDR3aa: CASSSTGGTEAFF
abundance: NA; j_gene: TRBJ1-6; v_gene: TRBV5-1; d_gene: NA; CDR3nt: TGCGCCAGCAGCTTGGCCCCAAATTCACCCCTCCACTTT; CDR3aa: CASSLAPNSPLHF
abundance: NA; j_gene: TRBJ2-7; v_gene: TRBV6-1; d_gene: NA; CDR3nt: TGTGCCAGCAGTGAAATGAGCCAAAGCTCCTACGAGCAGTACTTC; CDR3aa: CASSEMSQSSYEQYF